This TCR beta chain was sequenced during a study of T-cell memory formation after mild COVID-19. For the study at large: For the most part, TCR clusters were specific to one donor.

On this clonotype itself: Its antigen is unknown.

Broader study findings: Among clones peaking at day 37 in the second wave, SARS-CoV-2 specificity remained unconfirmed. Some clones that responded were present in memory (sampled pre-infection), which suggests cross-reactive memory joined.

Constant-segment primers and 5'RACE yielded cDNA libraries for TCR alpha and TCR beta, each carrying sample barcodes and UMIs. TCRdb redid the calling of the 5' RACE reads with MiXCR, one entry per CDR3 protein. This table has hundreds of thousands of distinct CDR3 sequences, roughly 22% appearing once. This CDR3 has 13 amino acids. Trimming took off 3 bases at V and 5 bases at J, with 11 bases between the two ends. Sequencing was carried out using PBMCs or a T cell subset sorted from them (not recorded which). This rearrangement joins TRBV12-3 or TRBV12-4 to TRBJ2-7; possibly TRBD1 for D (5 bases). The receptor was isolated from an adult woman who had mild COVID-19 (a few samples of this study predate the infection). Cell type and time point are not known. The CDR3 region has the DNA TGTGCCAGCAGTTTTTCAGGGCCCCACGAGCAGTACTTC. Translating it yields CASSFSGPHEQYF.